These T cell receptor beta chains were read from a single sample in a study of radiation and T cells in renal cell carcinoma. Here immunoSEQ multiplex PCR was the method, and the copy in TCRdb shows in-frame clones only, minus some. This sample has 150,000 to 190,000 clones, with approximately 90% found just once. Sequencing used blood, obtained from a patient whose treatment included radiotherapy and nephrectomy. The receptors were gathered from a woman in her 50s with renal cell carcinoma. CDR3s include the opening cysteine and the closing phenylalanine or tryptophan. A D gene is named only where the DNA matches it firmly. Size tells how often a clone was seen (once, few, many) or the class of an expanded clone, and some rows leave it out.

d_gene,v_gene,abundance,j_gene,CDR3nt,CDR3aa
.,TRBV6-5,.,TRBJ2-2,TGTGCCAGCAGTTACGTTGCACGTCGCGGGGAGCTGTTTTTT,CASSYVARRGELFF
.,TRBV6-5,.,TRBJ1-3,TGTGCCAGCAGTGCCGGCCAATCCGGGAACACCATATATTTT,CASSAGQSGNTIYF
TRBD1,TRBV7-6,.,TRBJ2-3,TGTGCCAGCAGCTTAGCTTGGGGACAGGGGGCGGACACAGATACGCAGTATTTT,CASSLAWGQGADTDTQYF
.,TRBV19,.,TRBJ2-3,TGTGCCAGTATGGAGGGGACAAACACAGATACGCAGTATTTT,CASMEGTNTDTQYF
.,TRBV6-1,.,TRBJ1-5,TGTGCCAGCAGTGAATGGGGATCCCAGCATTTT,CASSEWGSQHF
.,TRBV4-2,few,TRBJ1-1,TGTGCCAGCAGCCGAGAGAGGGCGGGCACTGAAGCTTTCTTT,CASSRERAGTEAFF
TRBD1,TRBV6-5,.,TRBJ1-2,TGTGCCAGCTGGGACAGGGTCATAGGTGGCTACACCTTC,CASWDRVIGGYTF
.,TRBV19,.,TRBJ1-5,TGTGCCAGTAGCAGACAGAGTCAGGGCAATCAGCCCCAGCATTTT,CASSRQSQGNQPQHF
TRBD2,TRBV5-4,.,TRBJ2-1,TGTGCCAGCAGCTTGCCGGGACTATACTACAATGAGCAGTTCTTC,CASSLPGLYYNEQFF
.,TRBV7-9,.,TRBJ2-2,TGTGCCAGCAGCCTGAACACCGGGGAGCTGTTTTTT,CASSLNTGELFF